The 2 T cell receptor beta chains reported below all come from one sample, sequenced in a study of tumor-infiltrating lymphocytes in primary liver carcinoma. Unsorted whole blood yielded blood RNA, and germline DNA was extracted as well. With a constant-region primer, TCR beta cDNA was made from 450 to 550 ng of total RNA. ARM-PCR was slightly modified, and three nested multiplex PCR rounds with it gave rise to the TCR beta libraries. The opening two PCR rounds, around 9 cycles each, paired TRBV1-TRBV30 forward primers with a C-beta reverse primer. Via MiXCR, TCRdb re-called the multiplex PCR reads, giving one row per CDR3 protein. The sample includes 300,000 to 400,000 distinct CDR3 sequences, about 62% of them seen just once. The sample consisted of peripheral blood. The origin of the receptors is a man aged 40-50 years with primary liver carcinoma and hepatitis B virus infection.

This clonotype was counted a single time. Since no conserved phenylalanine or tryptophan closes the CDR3, a read error is the likely cause. The J gene is TRBJ2-5, the V gene TRBV11-1; D is possibly TRBD1 or TRBD2 (5 bases each). Deletions cut 3 bases from V and 0 bases from J, with 17 bases between. The CDR3 is made up of 17 amino acids. Germline V gives CDR1 SGHAT, CDR2 FQDESV (reference sequence). CDR3 sequence (DNA): TGTGCCAGCAGCTTGATCCCGGGACGGGGAGACCAAGAGACCCAGTACTTA. Translating it yields CASSLIPGRGDQETQYL.

Notes on this clonotype: No conserved phenylalanine or tryptophan ends this CDR3, so it is likely a read error. This chain links TRBV6-6 with TRBJ1-4, with TRBD1 identical over 8 bases. The length of the CDR3 is 16 residues. Losses at the gene ends were 5 bases for V and 8 bases for J; bases not matched to a gene: 13. Germline CDR1 MNHNY, CDR2 SVGAGI (reference sequence). The CDR3 loop reads CASSNRDRWRGEKLFL. CDR3 DNA sequence: TGTGCCAGCAGTAACCGGGACAGGTGGCGAGGCGAAAAACTGTTTTTA.